These 23 T cell receptor beta chains came from one sample sequenced in a study of blood T cell repertoires in COVID-19. Profiling relied on immunoSEQ multiplex PCR, and the TCRdb table lists in-frame clones only, not all of them. This sample yields 100,000 to 150,000 clones, of which about 85% are seen a single time; more than 6.5% belongs to the top ten. The sequencing sample was made of peripheral blood. The source is an elderly man with active or convalescent COVID-19.

This clone was observed a single time. The gene calls are TRBV4-2 and TRBJ2-3; 9 bases align to TRBD2. J gave up 6 bases and V 0 bases, and 10 bases lay outside the gene matches. This CDR3 region has 17 residues. Germline-derived CDR1 and CDR2 are LGHNA and YNFKEQ. The CDR3 DNA follows: TGTGCCAGCAGCCAAGAAGCTGGCGGGAGGGCCAGTGATACGCAGTATTTT. Translation gives CASSQEAGGRASDTQYF.

The rearrangement joins TRBV14 to TRBJ1-6; D gene ambiguous. Trimming left V 2 bases short and J 6 bases short, with 5 bases between. The germline CDR1 and CDR2 sequences are SGHDN and FVKESK. This CDR3 comprises 13 residues. CDR3 protein: CASSQLRNSPLHF. The CDR3 bases are TGTGCCAGCAGCCAATTGCGTAATTCACCCCTCCACTTT.

The rearrangement joins TRBV6-2 or TRBV6-3 to TRBJ2-2; 7 bases line up with TRBD1. This CDR3 has 16 residues. J lost 8 bases, V lost 1 base, and 10 bases had no gene match. Looked up from germline, CDR1 is MNHEY and CDR2 is SVGEGT. The CDR3 loop reads CASSYLTGNLTGELFF. The CDR3 DNA follows: TGTGCCAGCAGTTACTTGACAGGGAATCTTACTGGGGAGCTGTTTTTT.

V and J are TRBV10-3 and TRBJ2-7; 12 bases align to TRBD2. Trimming took 9 bases from V and 4 from J; bases not matched to a gene: 7. Germline loops: CDR1 ENHRY, CDR2 SYGVKD. The CDR3 has 14 amino acids. CDR3 amino acids: CAIARTSGKYEQYF. The CDR3 DNA reads TGTGCCATAGCCCGGACTAGCGGGAAATACGAGCAGTACTTC.

The chain joins TRBV29-1 to TRBJ2-1, with TRBD2 matching over 9 bases. This CDR3 comprises 14 residues. The germline V gene encodes CDR1 SQVTM and CDR2 ANQGSEA. Trimming at V came to 8 bases and at J to 10 bases, leaving 15 bases not matched to a gene. The CDR3 loop is CSRGDAGGVLEQFF. In DNA, the CDR3 is TGCAGCCGGGGGGACGCGGGAGGGGTTTTAGAGCAGTTCTTC.

This chain uses TRBV6-6 with TRBJ1-2, with D hard to call. The ends were cut back, 9 bases at V and 5 bases at J, with 16 bases in the middle. Germline V gives CDR1 MNHNY, CDR2 SVGAGI (reference sequence). This CDR3 has 13 residues. The CDR3 loop reads CASTGLRTYGYTF. The DNA of the CDR3 is TGTGCCAGTACTGGACTGAGAACATATGGCTACACCTTC.

The rearrangement uses TRBV7-2 and TRBJ2-5; 10 bases match TRBD2. The germline V gene has CDR1 SGHTA and CDR2 FQGNSA. J gave up 5 bases and V 3 bases, and 3 bases lay outside the gene matches. CDR3 length equals 14 residues. This chain's CDR3 is CASSFSGRTETQYF. CDR3 coding DNA: TGTGCCAGCAGCTTTAGCGGGAGGACGGAGACCCAGTACTTC. Using reference TRBV7-2 and TRBJ2-5 for the parts outside the CDR3, the full variable domain is GAGVSQSPSNKVTEKGKDVELRCDPISGHTALYWYRQSLGQGLEFLIYFQGNSAPDKSGLPSDRFSAERTGGSVSTLTIQRTQQEDSAVYLCASSFSGRTETQYFGPGTRLLVL.

For the CDR3, the DNA is TGTGCCAGTAGCTGGGGGGTGAACACTGAAGCTTTCTTT. It translates to CASSWGVNTEAFF. V usage is TRBV19 and J usage is TRBJ1-1; D is possibly TRBD1 (5 bases). The CDR3 spans 13 residues. CDR1 and CDR2 (germline): LNHDA, SQIVND (reference sequence). The V end lost 6 bases, the J end lost 0 bases, and 8 bases lay between the germline ends.

V gene TRBV7-8 combines with J gene TRBJ2-1; the match to TRBD2 covers 10 bases. Germline CDR1 reads SGHVS; CDR2 reads FQNEAQ. CDR3 size: 17 residues. V lost 4 bases, J lost 5 bases, and 11 bases stayed unmatched. CDR3 sequence: CASSSGGLANHNNEQFF. Here the CDR3 DNA reads TGTGCCAGCAGCTCCGGGGGACTAGCGAACCATAACAATGAGCAGTTCTTC.

The rearrangement links TRBV5-1 to TRBJ1-2; maybe TRBD1 (6 bases). The CDR3 sequence is 16 residues long. Germline V gene data show CDR1 as SGHRS and CDR2 as YFSETQ. Trimming stripped 0 bases from V and 0 bases from J, with 12 bases between. CDR3 protein: CASSLVPAGANYGYTF. The CDR3 nucleotides read TGCGCCAGCAGCTTGGTCCCAGCAGGGGCTAACTATGGCTACACCTTC.

The genes are TRBV5-5 and TRBJ1-6; 7 bases are shared with TRBD1. The CDR3 has 16 residues. The V gene end was trimmed by 1 base and the J gene end by 10 bases; junction bases not matched to a gene: 11. Germline loops: CDR1 SGHKS, CDR2 YYEKEE (reference sequence). DNA of the CDR3: TGTGCCAGCAGCTTGACACCCGGACAGGCATCGTCACCCCTCCACTTT. Amino acid sequence: CASSLTPGQASSPLHF. Full variable domain (outside the CDR3, taken from reference TRBV5-5 and TRBJ1-6): DAGVTQSPTHLIKTRGQQVTLRCSPISGHKSVSWYQQVLGQGPQFIFQYYEKEERGRGNFPDRFSARQFPNYSSELNVNALLLGDSALYLCASSLTPGQASSPLHFGNGTRLTVT.

J is TRBJ2-5 and V is TRBV5-1, with D possibly matching TRBD2 (6 bases). Trimming cost V 0 bases and J 5 bases, with 17 bases left between them. Germline V gives CDR1 SGHRS, CDR2 YFSETQ. This CDR3 contains 16 residues. As DNA, the CDR3 is TGCGCCAGCAGCTTGGGTCGCGGGATGACTGGGGAGACCCAGTACTTC. This gives the protein CASSLGRGMTGETQYF.

The genes are TRBV28 and TRBJ1-1, with TRBD1 identical over 8 bases. The CDR3 sequence is 15 residues long. With 6 bases clipped from V and 2 bases from J, the junction kept 8 bases outside the gene matches. Per germline, CDR1 MDHEN and CDR2 SYDVKM. Written as DNA, the CDR3 is TGTGCCAGCAGACGAAACGGACAGGGAAACACTGAAGCTTTCTTT. Residues: CASRRNGQGNTEAFF.

Only one count was recorded for this clone. The chain uses TRBV28 and TRBJ2-1; perhaps TRBD1 as D (7 bases). The CDR3 runs to 14 residues. Germline loops: CDR1 MDHEN, CDR2 SYDVKM. Trimming removed 2 bases at V and 7 bases at J, with 12 bases between. The CDR3: CASSLGGGRNEQFF. The CDR3 DNA sequence: TGTGCCAGCAGTTTAGGAGGGGGCAGGAATGAGCAGTTCTTC.

The gene calls are TRBV29-1 and TRBJ2-3; maybe TRBD1 (6 bases). The CDR3 contains 13 residues. In germline, CDR1 is SQVTM, CDR2 ANQGSEA. CDR3 bases: TGCACCTATAGGGGGTTACGGGGCGATACGCAGTATTTT. This gives the protein CTYRGLRGDTQYF.

V is TRBV15 and J is TRBJ2-4; no definite D call. The V end was cut by 0 bases, the J end by 0 bases, with 12 bases between. Germline-derived CDR1 and CDR2 are LNHNV and YYDKDF (reference sequence). This CDR3 contains 17 residues. The CDR3 spells CATSRDYLHLAKNIQYF. The CDR3 DNA is TGTGCCACCAGCAGAGATTATCTGCACTTAGCCAAAAACATTCAGTACTTC.

The chain couples TRBV9 to TRBJ2-7; tentative D call: TRBD1 (7 bases). CDR1 is SGDLS, CDR2 YYNGEE, per germline. Trimming took 0 bases from V and 3 from J, leaving 10 bases between them. The length of the CDR3 is 14 residues. Here the CDR3 reads CASSVGQGGYEQYF. In DNA, the CDR3 is TGTGCCAGCAGCGTAGGCCAGGGGGGCTACGAGCAGTACTTC.

This clone appeared a few times. The V and J genes are TRBV2 and TRBJ1-1; no firm D call. V was pared by 0 bases and J by 0 bases, with 8 bases between. This CDR3 contains 15 residues. Germline CDR1 is SNHLY and CDR2 is FYNNEI. The CDR3 sequence: CASSEAERMNTEAFF. In DNA, the CDR3 is TGTGCCAGCAGTGAAGCAGAGAGGATGAACACTGAAGCTTTCTTT.

The rearrangement uses TRBV4-1 and TRBJ2-2; 8 bases are shared with TRBD2. This CDR3 spans 16 amino acids. The J segment lost 4 bases and the V segment lost 1 base, leaving 5 bases of the junction unmatched. CDR1 is MGHRA, CDR2 YSYEKL, per germline. The chain's CDR3 is CASSQVGGALTGELFF. CDR3 coding DNA: TGCGCCAGCAGCCAAGTCGGGGGGGCCCTCACCGGGGAGCTGTTTTTT.

This clone was recorded once. In DNA form, the CDR3 reads TGTGCCAGCAGCACCGTTTTGACTAGCAGGTACGAGCAGTACTTC. Translated: CASSTVLTSRYEQYF. This chain uses TRBV5-6 with TRBJ2-7, with TRBD2 matching over 7 bases. CDR3 size: 15 residues. With 4 bases clipped from V and 4 bases from J, the junction kept 11 bases outside the gene matches. Germline CDR1 reads SGHDT; CDR2 reads YYEEEE. The full variable domain, with the rest looked up from reference TRBV5-6 and TRBJ2-7, is DAGVTQSPTHLIKTRGQQVTLRCSPKSGHDTVSWYQQALGQGPQFIFQYYEEEERQRGNFPDRFSGHQFPNYSSELNVNALLLGDSALYLCASSTVLTSRYEQYFGPGTRLTVT.

The rearrangement joins TRBV3-1 (or the pseudogene TRBV3-2) to TRBJ2-6; 7 bases are a match to TRBD2. Germline lookup yields CDR1 LGHDT and CDR2 YNNKEL (reference sequence). The V segment lost 4 bases and the J segment 2 bases; nucleotides outside the gene matches: 5. The CDR3 loop spans 16 amino acids. This chain's CDR3 is CASSPSGRAGANVLTF. CDR3 bases: TGTGCCAGCAGCCCATCGGGGAGGGCTGGGGCCAACGTCCTGACTTTC.

The chain is built from TRBV5-5 and TRBJ1-1; 10 nucleotides agree with TRBD1. This CDR3 is 16 amino acids long. Germline-derived CDR1 and CDR2 are SGHKS and YYEKEE (reference sequence). J lost 3 bases, V lost 2 bases, and 7 bases had no gene match. The CDR3 sequence: CASSLTPGQGYTEAFF. The CDR3 nucleotides read TGTGCCAGCAGCTTAACACCGGGACAGGGGTACACTGAAGCTTTCTTT.

CDR3 nucleotides: TGTGCCATCCGGGGACAGGGGGGGGAGACCCAGTACTTC. Protein product: CAIRGQGGETQYF. This chain joins TRBV10-3 and TRBJ2-5; 11 nucleotides agree with TRBD1. This CDR3 spans 13 amino acids. After removal of 8 bases from V and 5 bases from J, the junction contained 4 bases not matched to a gene. Germline CDR1 is ENHRY and CDR2 is SYGVKD.